The rows below give T cell receptor beta chains drawn from one sample of a study of technical replicates of blood from a few donors. Measured with immunoSEQ multiplex PCR; TCRdb has only the in-frame clones, and not every one. The sample carries about 59,000 clones, 95% to 98% recorded once. Sequencing was performed on T cells isolated from PBMCs. The receptor set was obtained from a human donor in good health. CDR3s include the opening cysteine and the closing phenylalanine or tryptophan. D genes are given only for firm matches. Expanded clones get a size class; other rows say once, few or many, or leave the size out.

>NA|TRBJ1-6|TRBV19|NA
CASSIGGQNNSPLHF
TGTGCCAGTAGTATTGGGGGCCAGAATAATTCACCCCTCCACTTT
>NA|TRBJ2-7|TRBV10-3|TRBD1
CAISDPGQGAGEQYF
TGTGCCATCAGTGATCCGGGACAGGGGGCAGGCGAGCAGTACTTC
>NA|TRBJ2-2|TRBV5-5|TRBD1
CASSIRPQQGSTGELFF
TGTGCCAGCAGCATAAGGCCCCAACAGGGGTCCACCGGGGAGCTGTTTTTT
>NA|TRBJ1-5|TRBV18|TRBD1
CASSPGGQADQPQHF
TGTGCCAGCTCACCCGGGGGACAGGCCGATCAGCCCCAGCATTTT
>NA|TRBJ2-3|TRBV7-9|TRBD2
CASSPGTSGGTDTQYF
TGTGCCAGCAGCCCCGGGACTAGCGGGGGGACAGATACGCAGTATTTT
>NA|TRBJ2-6|TRBV11-3|TRBD2
CASSFTVGLAGAGANVLTF
TGTGCCAGCAGCTTTACCGTGGGACTAGCGGGAGCTGGGGCCAACGTCCTGACTTTC
>NA|TRBJ1-1|TRBV10-1|NA
CASKTAGHTEAFF
TGCGCCAGCAAGACAGCCGGACACACTGAAGCTTTCTTT
>NA|TRBJ2-3|TRBV25-1|TRBD2
CASSLAGGIGTDTQYF
TGTGCCAGCAGCCTGGCGGGGGGCATAGGCACAGATACGCAGTATTTT
>NA|TRBJ1-1|TRBV30|NA
CAWSQQGTEAFF
TGTGCCTGGTCACAACAGGGCACTGAAGCTTTCTTT
>once|TRBJ2-3|TRBV2|TRBD1
CASDRGKDTQYF
TGTGCCAGCGACAGGGGCAAGGATACGCAGTATTTT
>NA|TRBJ1-5|TRBV28|TRBD1
CASSLGDRDYQPQHF
TGTGCCAGCAGTTTAGGGGACAGAGATTATCAGCCCCAGCATTTT
>NA|TRBJ1-1|TRBV7-9|NA
CASSLVGGVGTEAFF
TGTGCCAGCAGCTTAGTCGGCGGAGTCGGCACTGAAGCTTTCTTT
>NA|TRBJ1-2|TRBV7-9|NA
CASSQDRSYTF
TGTGCCAGCAGCCAGGACAGAAGCTACACCTTC
>NA|TRBJ2-7|TRBV30|TRBD2
CAWRPGLAAPYEQYF
TGTGCCTGGAGGCCAGGGCTAGCGGCGCCCTACGAGCAGTACTTC
>NA|TRBJ2-1|TRBV4-1|NA
CASSQDSGNEQFF
TGCGCCAGCAGCCAAGATTCCGGCAATGAGCAGTTCTTC
>NA|TRBJ1-6|TRBV2|NA
CASTGGDNSPLHF
TGTGCCAGCACGGGGGGTGATAATTCACCCCTCCACTTT
>NA|TRBJ1-1|TRBV5-1|NA
CASSLEAQGTEAFF
TGCGCCAGCAGCTTGGAGGCCCAGGGCACTGAAGCTTTCTTT
>NA|TRBJ1-6|TRBV5-1|NA
CASSLAKTPGNNSPLHF
TGCGCCAGCAGCTTGGCAAAAACCCCGGGAAATAATTCACCCCTCCACTTT
>NA|TRBJ2-1|TRBV7-3|NA
CASSLDSNGDEQFF
TGTGCCAGCAGCTTAGATTCAAACGGGGATGAGCAGTTCTTC
>NA|TRBJ2-3|TRBV14|TRBD1
CASSLPGQGTDTQYF
TGTGCCAGCAGCCTTCCTGGACAGGGCACCGATACGCAGTATTTT
>NA|TRBJ1-5|TRBV28|TRBD1
CASSPTRGRNQPQHF
TGTGCCAGCAGTCCTACCAGGGGGCGCAATCAGCCCCAGCATTTT
>NA|TRBJ2-4|TRBV9|TRBD1
CASSGDRLAKNIQYF
TGTGCCAGCAGCGGGGACAGATTAGCCAAAAACATTCAGTACTTC
>NA|TRBJ2-7|TRBV5-1|TRBD2
CASSLGLAALGGEQYF
TGCGCCAGCAGCTTGGGGCTAGCGGCCTTGGGGGGAGAGCAGTACTTC
>NA|TRBJ2-7|TRBV2|TRBD2
CASSGRSGRAFYEQYF
TGTGCCAGCAGTGGAAGAAGCGGGAGGGCCTTCTACGAGCAGTACTTC
>NA|TRBJ2-3|TRBV2|TRBD2
CASSSLAGVADTQYF
TGTGCCAGCAGTTCTTTAGCGGGGGTCGCCGATACGCAGTATTTT
>NA|TRBJ2-1|TRBV10-1|TRBD1
CASSPTGATYNEQFF
TGCGCCAGCAGCCCGACAGGGGCTACCTACAATGAGCAGTTCTTC
>NA|TRBJ1-2|TRBV5-1|TRBD1
CASSRTGGGLIPGYTF
TGCGCCAGCAGCCGGACAGGGGGCGGATTAATACCGGGCTACACCTTC
>once|TRBJ2-7|TRBV27|TRBD1
CARGRDRPYEQYF
TGTGCCAGGGGCCGGGACAGACCTTACGAGCAGTACTTC
>NA|TRBJ2-1|TRBV29-1|NA
CSVEGGSGNEQFF
TGCAGCGTTGAAGGGGGTAGCGGCAATGAGCAGTTCTTC
>NA|TRBJ2-7|TRBV29-1|NA
CSVEGGHPSGSYEQYF
TGCAGCGTTGAAGGGGGACACCCATCGGGCTCCTACGAGCAGTACTTC
>NA|TRBJ2-3|TRBV5-1|TRBD2
CASSSGTPKADTQYF
TGCGCCAGCAGCAGCGGGACTCCCAAGGCAGATACGCAGTATTTT
>NA|TRBJ2-7|TRBV6-1|TRBD1
CASSRDRGAYEQYF
TGTGCCAGCAGCCGGGACAGGGGAGCCTACGAGCAGTACTTC
>NA|TRBJ2-3|TRBV11-3|NA
CASRPGGGTDTQYF
TGTGCCAGCAGACCCGGGGGAGGCACAGATACGCAGTATTTT
>NA|TRBJ2-6|TRBV7-9|NA
CASSLGAFSGANVLTF
TGTGCCAGCAGCTTAGGGGCGTTCTCTGGGGCCAACGTCCTGACTTTC
>NA|TRBJ2-7|TRBV5-4|NA
CASSLGGRGASEQYF
TGTGCCAGCAGCTTGGGTGGCAGGGGTGCGAGCGAGCAGTACTTC
>NA|TRBJ1-5|TRBV9|NA
CASSAGQQNQPQHF
TGTGCCAGCAGCGCAGGACAGCAAAATCAGCCCCAGCATTTT
>NA|TRBJ2-1|TRBV27|NA
CASSSSVGSYNEQFF
TGTGCCAGCAGTTCTAGCGTGGGCTCCTACAATGAGCAGTTCTTC
>NA|TRBJ1-6|TRBV14|NA
CASSLRLGDYNSPLHF
TGTGCCAGCAGCCTTCGGCTAGGGGACTATAATTCACCCCTCCACTTT
>NA|TRBJ2-5|TRBV7-3|TRBD2
CASSLNSRTSGGAETQYF
TGTGCCAGCAGCTTAAATTCCCGGACTAGCGGGGGGGCAGAGACCCAGTACTTC
>NA|TRBJ2-7|TRBV2|TRBD2
CASSTSGTSSYEQYF
TGTGCCAGCAGTACTAGCGGGACTAGCTCCTACGAGCAGTACTTC
>NA|TRBJ2-7|TRBV5-1|NA
CASSLDPGSYEQYF
TGCGCCAGCAGCTTGGATCCAGGAAGCTACGAGCAGTACTTC
>NA|TRBJ2-5|TRBV5-4|TRBD2
CASSSGTSPETQYF
TGTGCCAGCAGCTCTGGGACTAGCCCAGAGACCCAGTACTTC
>NA|TRBJ2-7|TRBV5-4|TRBD1
CASTETGGVREQYF
TGTGCCAGCACCGAGACAGGGGGGGTACGCGAGCAGTACTTC
>NA|TRBJ2-7|TRBV4-1|NA
CASSQVTGPNSYLPYF
TGCGCCAGCAGCCAAGTTACAGGACCAAATTCCTACTTGCCGTACTTC
>NA|TRBJ2-7|TRBV18|TRBD2
CASSPIKGGMGLAGGGDSYEQYF
TGTGCCAGCTCACCAATAAAGGGAGGAATGGGACTAGCGGGAGGGGGAGACTCCTACGAGCAGTACTTC
>once|TRBJ2-3|TRBV19|TRBD2
CASSILAGGPDTQYF
TGTGCCAGTAGTATCCTAGCGGGAGGGCCAGATACGCAGTATTTT